This T cell receptor (beta chain) was retrieved from a study of cytomegalovirus exposure and HLA in healthy donors. Study-wide findings and caveats: The number of N-insertions in an Asian-associated ancestry cluster was reportedly below the approximately 600-donor mean in a later analysis. Of the V segments, some could not be distinguished, including TRBV6-2 and TRBV6-3, and were excluded.

V was cut by 2 bases and J by 1 base, with 8 bases left in between. CDR1 and CDR2 (germline): SGHTA, FQGNSA. The CDR3 loop spans 14 amino acids. The study ran its PCR with 60 Vbeta and 13 Jbeta primers. Method: immunoSEQ multiplex PCR; TCRdb's copy keeps in-frame clones and lacks some. Of about 160,000 clones listed, 55% to 75% are singletons. With regard to this clone: Antigen unknown.

This TCR derives from a woman between 55 and 75 years old in good health and CMV-seropositive. V and J are TRBV7-2 and TRBJ2-5; unclear D gene. What was sequenced was PBMCs. CDR3 DNA: TGTGCCAGCAGCTTATTTGGAGTCCAAGAGACCCAGTACTTC. Translated: CASSLFGVQETQYF.